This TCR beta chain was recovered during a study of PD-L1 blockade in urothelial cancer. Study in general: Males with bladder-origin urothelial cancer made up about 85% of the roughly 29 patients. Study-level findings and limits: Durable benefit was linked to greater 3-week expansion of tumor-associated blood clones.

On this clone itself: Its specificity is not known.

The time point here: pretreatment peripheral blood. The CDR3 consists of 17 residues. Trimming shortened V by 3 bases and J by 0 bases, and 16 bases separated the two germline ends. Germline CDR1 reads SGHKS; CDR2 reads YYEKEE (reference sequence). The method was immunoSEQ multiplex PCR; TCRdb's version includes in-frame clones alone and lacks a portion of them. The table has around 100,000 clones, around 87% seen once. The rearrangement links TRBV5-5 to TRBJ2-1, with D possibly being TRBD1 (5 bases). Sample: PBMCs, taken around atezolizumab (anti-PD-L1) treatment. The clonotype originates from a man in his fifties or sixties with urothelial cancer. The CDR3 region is CASSSHTGFSSYNEQFF. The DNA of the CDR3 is TGTGCCAGCAGCTCCCACACAGGATTTAGCTCCTACAATGAGCAGTTCTTC.